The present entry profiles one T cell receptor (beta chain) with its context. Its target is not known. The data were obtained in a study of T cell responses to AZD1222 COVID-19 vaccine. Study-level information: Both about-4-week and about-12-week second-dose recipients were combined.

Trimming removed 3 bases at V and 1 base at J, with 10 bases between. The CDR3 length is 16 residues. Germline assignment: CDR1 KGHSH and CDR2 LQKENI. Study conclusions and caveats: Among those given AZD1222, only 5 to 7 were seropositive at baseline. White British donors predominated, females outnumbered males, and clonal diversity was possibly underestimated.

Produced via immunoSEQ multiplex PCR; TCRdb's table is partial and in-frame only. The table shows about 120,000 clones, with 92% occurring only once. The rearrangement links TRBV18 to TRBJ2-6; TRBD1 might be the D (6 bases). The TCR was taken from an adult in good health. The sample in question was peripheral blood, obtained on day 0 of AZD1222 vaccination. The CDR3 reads CASSPYTGSGANVLTF. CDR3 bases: TGTGCCAGCTCACCTTACACAGGGTCTGGGGCCAACGTCCTGACTTTC.